This TCR beta chain was obtained from a study of T cell changes during pregnancy in multiple sclerosis. The germline CDR1 and CDR2 sequences are GTSNPN and SVGIG (reference sequence). The germline V and J ends were trimmed by 2 bases and 4 bases, with 11 bases remaining between them. CDR3 length: 13 amino acids. Clones were sequenced by immunoSEQ multiplex PCR, and TCRdb holds only the in-frame ones, with some missing. The sample consists of around 80,000 clones, around 94% of them appearing once. This clone was seen just once. This sequence joins TRBV30 and TRBJ1-1; no reliable D call. Sequencing was performed on peripheral blood, taken in the second trimester of pregnancy. The TCR sequence derives from a female donor in good health, enrolled as a control in a pregnancy study. Here the CDR3 reads CAWSTGLGTEAFF. In nucleotides, the CDR3 is TGTGCCTGGAGTACGGGTTTGGGCACTGAAGCTTTCTTT.